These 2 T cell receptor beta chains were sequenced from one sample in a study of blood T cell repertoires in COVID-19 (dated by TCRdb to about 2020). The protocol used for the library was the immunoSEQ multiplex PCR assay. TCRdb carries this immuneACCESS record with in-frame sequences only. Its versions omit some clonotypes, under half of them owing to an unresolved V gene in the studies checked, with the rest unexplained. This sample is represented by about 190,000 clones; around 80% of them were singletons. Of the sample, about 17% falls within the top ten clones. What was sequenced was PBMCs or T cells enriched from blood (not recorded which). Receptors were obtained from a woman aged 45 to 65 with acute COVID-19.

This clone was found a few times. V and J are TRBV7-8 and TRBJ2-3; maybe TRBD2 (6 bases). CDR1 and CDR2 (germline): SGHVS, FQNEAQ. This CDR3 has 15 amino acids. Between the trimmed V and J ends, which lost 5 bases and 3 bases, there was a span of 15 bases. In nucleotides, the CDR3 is TGTGCCAGCAGCCCGTTGGGGACTGGAACAGATACGCAGTATTTT. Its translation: CASSPLGTGTDTQYF.

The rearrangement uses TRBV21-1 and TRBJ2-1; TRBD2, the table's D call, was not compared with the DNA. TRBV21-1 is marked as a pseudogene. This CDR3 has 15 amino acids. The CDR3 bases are TGTGCCAGCAGCATAGGACTAGCGGGGTACAATGAGCAGTTCTTC. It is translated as CASSIGLAGYNEQFF.